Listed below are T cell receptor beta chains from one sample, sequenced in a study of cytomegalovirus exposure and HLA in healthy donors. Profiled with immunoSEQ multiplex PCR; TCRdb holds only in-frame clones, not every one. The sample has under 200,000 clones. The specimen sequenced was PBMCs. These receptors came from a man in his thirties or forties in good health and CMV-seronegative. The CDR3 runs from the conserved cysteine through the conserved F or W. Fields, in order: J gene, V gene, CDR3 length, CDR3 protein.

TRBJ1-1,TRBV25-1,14,CASSTTGMNTEAFF
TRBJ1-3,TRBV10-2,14,CASRTGHSGNTIYF
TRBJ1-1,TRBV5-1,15,CASSRQGGNNAEAFF
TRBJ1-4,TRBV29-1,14,CSVGQGVKGEKLFF
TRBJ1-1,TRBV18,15,CASSLGQGRNTEAFF
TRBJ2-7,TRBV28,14,CASSFKVGWRGQYF
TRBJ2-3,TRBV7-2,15,CASSSWTSEQDTQYF
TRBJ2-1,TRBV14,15,CASSPIAGGRNEQFF
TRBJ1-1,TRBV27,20,CASSLGYRRQGEKVNTEAFF
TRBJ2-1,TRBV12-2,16,CASRPNLAGGTNEQFF
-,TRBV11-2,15,CASSLSGQRGAEQYF
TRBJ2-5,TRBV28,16,CASSFIGRENQETQYF
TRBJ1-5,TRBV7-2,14,CASSRTGGDQPQHF
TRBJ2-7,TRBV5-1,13,CASSLAAEGEQYF
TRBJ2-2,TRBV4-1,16,CASSITSGRADGELFF
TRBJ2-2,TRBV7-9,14,CASSTTGFTGELFF
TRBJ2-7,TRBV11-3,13,CASSQGADYEQYF
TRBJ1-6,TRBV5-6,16,CASSGGQGAYNSPLHF
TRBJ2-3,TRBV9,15,CASNFGLAGADTQYF
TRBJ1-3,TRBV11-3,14,CASSRDRVKDTIYF
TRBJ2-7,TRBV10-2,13,CASSEWSSYEQYF
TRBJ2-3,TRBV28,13,CASTPHEQDTQYF